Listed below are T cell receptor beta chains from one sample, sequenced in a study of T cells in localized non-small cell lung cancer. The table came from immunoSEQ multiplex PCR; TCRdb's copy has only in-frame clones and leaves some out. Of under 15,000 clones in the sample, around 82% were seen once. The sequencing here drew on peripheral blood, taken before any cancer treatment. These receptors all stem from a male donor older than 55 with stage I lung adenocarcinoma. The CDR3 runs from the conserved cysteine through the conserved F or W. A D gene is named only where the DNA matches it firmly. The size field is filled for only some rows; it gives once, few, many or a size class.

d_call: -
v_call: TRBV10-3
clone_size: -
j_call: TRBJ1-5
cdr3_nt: TGTGCCATCAGTGAGGTAGGGGTAATGGCCCAGCATTTT
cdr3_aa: CAISEVGVMAQHF

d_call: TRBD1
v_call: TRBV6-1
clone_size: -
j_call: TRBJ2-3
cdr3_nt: TGTGCCAGCAGTGATACCGGGACAGTCACAGATACGCAGTATTTT
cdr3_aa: CASSDTGTVTDTQYF

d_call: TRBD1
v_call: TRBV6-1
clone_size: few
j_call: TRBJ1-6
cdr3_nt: TGTGCCAGCAGGTCGGGACAGCTCATTTCACCCCTCCACTTT
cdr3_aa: CASRSGQLISPLHF

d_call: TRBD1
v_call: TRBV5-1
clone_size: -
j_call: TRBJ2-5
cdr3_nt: TGCGCCAGCAGCCCCGGGACAGGCGGATACCAAGAGACCCAGTACTTC
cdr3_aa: CASSPGTGGYQETQYF

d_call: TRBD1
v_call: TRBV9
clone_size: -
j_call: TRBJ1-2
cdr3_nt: TGTGCCAGCAGCGCGTCGGGACAGAGCTATGGCTACACCTTC
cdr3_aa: CASSASGQSYGYTF

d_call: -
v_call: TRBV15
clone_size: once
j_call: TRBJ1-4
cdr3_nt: TGTGCCACCAGCAGAGACGCCACCGGGGAAAAACTGTTTTTT
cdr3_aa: CATSRDATGEKLFF

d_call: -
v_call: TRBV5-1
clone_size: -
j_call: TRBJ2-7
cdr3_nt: TGCGCCAGCAGCCGGGCGGTAACAGGGCAGGGCTACGAGCAGTACTTC
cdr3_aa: CASSRAVTGQGYEQYF

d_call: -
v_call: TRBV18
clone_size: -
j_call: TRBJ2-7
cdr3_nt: TGTGCCAGCTCACTGGGGGAATACTACGAGCAGTACTTC
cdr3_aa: CASSLGEYYEQYF

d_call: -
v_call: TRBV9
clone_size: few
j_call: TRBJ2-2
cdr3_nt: TGTGCCAGCAGGGGGAGAGCGAACACCGGGGAGCTGTTTTTT
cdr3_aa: CASRGRANTGELFF

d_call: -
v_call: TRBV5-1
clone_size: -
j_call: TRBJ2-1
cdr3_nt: TGCGCCAGCAGCTTGGTCCCAGGGTCCTACAATGAGCAGTTCTTC
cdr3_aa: CASSLVPGSYNEQFF

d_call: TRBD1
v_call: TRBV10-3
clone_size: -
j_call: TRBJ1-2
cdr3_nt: TGTGCCATCAGTGTCCGGGACAGCTATGGCTACACCTTC
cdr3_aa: CAISVRDSYGYTF

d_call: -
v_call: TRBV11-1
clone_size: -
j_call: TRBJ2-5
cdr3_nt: TGTGCCAGCAGCTTAAACTCGGCGGCGGATAACCCCCAAGAGACCCAGTACTTC
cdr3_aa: CASSLNSAADNPQETQYF

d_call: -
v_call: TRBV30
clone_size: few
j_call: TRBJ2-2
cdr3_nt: TGTGCCTGGGGCAGAGTCACCGGGGAGCTGTTTTTT
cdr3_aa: CAWGRVTGELFF